The subject of this entry is one T cell receptor beta chain. Its antigen remains unknown. Germline loops: CDR1 SGHRS, CDR2 YFSETQ. The CDR3 is made up of 15 amino acids. After removal of 1 base from V and 10 bases from J, the junction contained 8 bases not matched to a gene. Primers for the PCR totalled 60 Vbeta and 13 Jbeta. Original processing notes: It was a later analysis that counted around 85 million unique TCR beta chains, of which 9 million to 13 million were shared. The table came from immunoSEQ multiplex PCR; TCRdb's copy has only in-frame clones and leaves some out. Clone size and the V and J calls come from that table; the DNA yielded D and trimming. The sample carries about 140,000 clones, around 80% recorded once. This entry belongs to a study of cytomegalovirus exposure and HLA in healthy donors. On the study more broadly: T cells numbering around 170 million yielded some 120 million unique TCR beta sequences in an earlier analysis. Study results and limitations: In a later analysis, approximately 15,000 TCR beta sequences were associated with HLA alleles at 0.05 false discovery rate.

Sequenced sample: PBMCs. The TCR comes from a man aged 25 to 40 in good health and CMV-seronegative. This rearrangement joins TRBV5-1 to TRBJ2-1; 10 nucleotides match TRBD2. This chain's CDR3 is CASSLYSGRAGEQFF. The CDR3 nucleotides read TGCGCCAGCAGCTTGTACAGCGGGAGGGCCGGGGAGCAGTTCTTC.